This TCR beta chain was sequenced in a study of graft-versus-host responses after intestinal transplantation. In the study overall: Every one of the recipients received anti-thymocyte globulin induction and afterwards took tacrolimus and steroids for approximately three years.

This clone showed up just a few times. Antigen specificity is unknown. Using immunoSEQ multiplex PCR, the repertoire was profiled, and TCRdb retains in-frame clones only, with some absent. The profile covers about 70,000 clones, with around 90% appearing a single time and roughly 1.3% taken by the ten largest. The clonotype originates from a human donor who received an intestinal transplant. This specimen consisted of unstimulated CD8+ T cells sorted from spleen or lymph node cells, obtained before intestinal transplant.

The CDR3 sequence is CASSQAGEPDTQYF. The CDR3 DNA is TGTGCCAGCAGCCAAGCGGGGGAACCAGATACGCAGTATTTT. This chain connects TRBV4-2 to TRBJ2-3; D may be TRBD2 (6 bases). The V and J ends lost 1 base and 4 bases respectively, with 9 bases between them. The CDR3 totals 14 residues. In germline, CDR1 is LGHNA, CDR2 YNFKEQ.